This T cell receptor beta chain is from a study of preoperative IRX-2 immunotherapy in early breast cancer. The data were produced by immunoSEQ multiplex PCR, yet TCRdb's version contains in-frame clones alone and is incomplete. The sample has roughly 27,000 clones, approximately 80% seen once. Germline loops: CDR1 SGHRS, CDR2 YFSETQ. The CDR3 runs 16 residues. V was trimmed by 1 base and J by 5 bases, leaving 15 bases between them. Treatment of the sample: preoperative locoregional IRX-2 cytokine immunotherapy. Preoperative locoregional IRX-2 cytokine immunotherapy was tested in the phase Ib source study.

V usage is TRBV5-1 and J usage is TRBJ1-4, with a weak D call TRBD1 (6 bases). This material was acquired from a patient treated with IRX-2 immunotherapy. This clonotype was sampled from a human donor with breast cancer. The CDR3 reads CASSLLLAGTNEKLFF. CDR3 nucleotides: TGCGCCAGCAGCTTGTTACTGGCAGGGACAAATGAAAAACTGTTTTTT.